Listed here is a single T cell receptor (beta chain). The entry originates in a study of shared clonotypes between healthy human individuals. On the study more broadly: Researchers assigned three CD4 naive, three CD4 memory, two CD8 naive and one CD8 memory plate to each donor.

The CDR3 sequence is 12 residues long. Germline CDR1 SQVTM, CDR2 ANQGSEA. V dropped 6 bases and J dropped 0 bases, with 9 bases sitting between them. An even split of each subset's genomic DNA across several immunoSEQ plates was performed. Assay used: immunoSEQ multiplex PCR; TCRdb lists only in-frame clones, some missing. Of millions of clones in the sample, 90% to 95% are singletons; the top ten hold 0.14%. This TCR was recovered from a man aged 18-30 years in good health. Material for sequencing was naive CD4+ T cells sorted from blood. The subset is: CD45RA+ positively selected. The V gene is TRBV29-1, the J gene TRBJ2-7; D not certain. CDR3 coding DNA: TGCAGCGTAATACAGAACTCCTACGAGCAGTACTTC. It codes for CSVIQNSYEQYF.